Each of the 18 T cell receptor beta chains below was sequenced from the same sample in a study of T cells in Graves' hyperthyroidism and ophthalmopathy. TCR beta CDR3 region amplification was performed from RNA transcripts. HTBI primers were used for first-round RT-PCR of the TCR CDR3. TCRdb reanalysed the multiplex PCR reads using MiXCR and keeps one entry per CDR3 protein. The sample yields a few hundred thousand distinct CDR3 sequences, approximately 18% seen once. The sequencing input was blood. These receptor sequences come from a woman between 40 and 50 years old with Graves' ophthalmopathy.

This clonotype was seen repeatedly, ten times or more. The V gene is TRBV7-2, the J gene TRBJ2-7; D is possibly TRBD1 (5 bases). Germline values: CDR1 SGHTA, CDR2 FQGNSA. The V and J ends lost 6 bases and 1 base respectively, with 13 bases between them. The CDR3 contains 14 residues. DNA of the CDR3: TGTGCCAGCAGTCCCCAAAGGGGTTCCTACGAGCAGTACTTC. Translation: CASSPQRGSYEQYF. Variable domain in full (rest from reference TRBV7-2 and TRBJ2-7): GAGVSQSPSNKVTEKGKDVELRCDPISGHTALYWYRQSLGQGLEFLIYFQGNSAPDKSGLPSDRFSAERTGGSVSTLTIQRTQQEDSAVYLCASSPQRGSYEQYFGPGTRLTVT.

V and J are TRBV11-2 and TRBJ2-2; D uncertain. CDR3 length: 16 residues. V lost 2 bases and J lost 3, with 13 bases in between. Germline CDR1 SGHAT, CDR2 FQNNGV. CDR3 nucleotide sequence: TGTGCCAGCAGCTTAAGTCCTTATGTGGACACCGGGGAGCTGTTTTTT. As protein: CASSLSPYVDTGELFF.

This clonotype was observed at least ten times. This sequence joins TRBV10-3 and TRBJ1-3; D possibly corresponds to TRBD1 (5 bases). V was trimmed by 2 bases and J by 8 bases, leaving 10 bases between them. Germline CDR1 is ENHRY and CDR2 is SYGVKD. This CDR3 is built from 13 residues. The DNA of the CDR3 is TGTGCCATCAGTGAGGGCAGGGACGACACCATATATTTT. It encodes CAISEGRDDTIYF.

The V and J genes are TRBV3-1 and TRBJ2-7, with TRBD2 as a possible D gene (6 bases). This CDR3 contains 15 residues. The germline CDR1 and CDR2 sequences are LGHDT and YNNKEL (reference sequence). Deletions cut 4 bases from V and 0 bases from J, with 13 bases between. The CDR3 DNA reads as TGTGCCAGCAGCCCTATTAGCGGTCCCTCCTACGAGCAGTACTTC. Encoded protein: CASSPISGPSYEQYF.

The chain joins TRBV15 to TRBJ1-6; D possibly corresponds to TRBD1 (5 bases). V shed 6 bases and J shed 9 bases, with 18 bases lying between them. The CDR3 consists of 15 residues. CDR1 is LNHNV, CDR2 YYDKDF, per germline (reference sequence). Written as DNA, the CDR3 is TGTGCCACCAGTCCCCGGGGCTCGATGGGTTCACCCCTCCACTTT. Translating it yields CATSPRGSMGSPLHF.

There are a few counts of this clonotype. Being one base from a much bigger clone, this may be a read error. V and J are TRBV29-1 and TRBJ2-7; possibly TRBD2 for D (5 bases). The length of the CDR3 is 11 residues. Trimming removed 7 bases from V and 5 bases from J, with 12 bases in between. Germline CDR1 SQVTM, CDR2 ANQGSEA. In DNA, the CDR3 is TGCAGCGGGATTATCGGGAACGAGCAGTACTTC. Residues: CSGIIGNEQYF.

This clonotype was detected ten times or more. V usage is TRBV27 and J usage is TRBJ2-5; D unresolved. CDR1 is MNHEY and CDR2 is SMNVEV in the germline V gene (reference sequence). The CDR3 contains 12 residues. V was cut by 8 bases and J by 2 bases, with 9 bases left in between. CDR3 sequence reads: CASSLLQETQYF. The CDR3 DNA reads TGTGCCAGCTCACTTCTTCAAGAGACCCAGTACTTC.

This clonotype showed up many times. The chain uses TRBV6-1 and TRBJ2-7; D might be TRBD1 (6 bases). V shed 2 bases and J shed 7 bases, with 12 bases lying between them. Germline CDR1 MNHNS, CDR2 SASEGT. The CDR3 totals 13 residues. The CDR3 DNA reads TGTGCCAGCAGTGAATGGCAGGGGTATGAGCAGTACTTC. It codes for CASSEWQGYEQYF.

The V gene is TRBV19, the J gene TRBJ1-2, with 7 bases identical to TRBD1. The J segment lost 4 bases and the V segment lost 8 bases, leaving 7 bases of the junction unmatched. The CDR3 totals 13 residues. The V gene's germline CDR1 is LNHDA and CDR2 SQIVND (reference sequence). The CDR3 DNA is TGTGCCAGTGAGGACAGGTACGGCTATGGCTACACCTTC. It codes for CASEDRYGYGYTF.

This clonotype has just a few counts. A junction boundary mismatches the germline segment, possibly from a read error. The chain has TRBV9 and TRBJ2-7; TRBD2 aligns across 11 bases. The CDR3 runs 15 residues. Germline assignment: CDR1 SGDLS and CDR2 YYNGEE. CDR3 DNA sequence: TGTGTCAGCAGCACGGGGACTAGCGGATCCTACGAGCAGTACTTC. This codes for CVSSTGTSGSYEQYF. Supplemented by reference TRBV9 and TRBJ2-7, the full variable domain reads DSGVTQTPKHLITATGQRVTLRCSPRSGDLSVYWYQQSLDQGLQFLIQYYNGEERAKGNILERFSAQQFPDLHSELNLSSLELGDSALYFCVSSTGTSGSYEQYFGPGTRLTVT.

This clonotype came up many times. Since no conserved phenylalanine or tryptophan closes the CDR3, a read error is the likely cause. The CDR3 coding sequence is TGTGCCAGCACCCTCTACAGGGAGGCTTTCCTT. Translated: CASTLYREAFL. The chain employs TRBV28 and TRBJ1-1, with a tentative D call TRBD1 (6 bases). V dropped 7 bases and J dropped 11 bases, with 14 bases sitting between them. The CDR3 spans 11 residues. CDR1 MDHEN and CDR2 SYDVKM come from the germline V gene.

This clonotype was found many times. J is TRBJ2-6 and V is TRBV13; 9 nucleotides match TRBD1. The CDR3 is 18 amino acids. Germline V gives CDR1 PRHDT, CDR2 FYEKMQ (reference sequence). Trimming at V came to 5 bases and at J to 0 bases, leaving 8 bases not matched to a gene. The CDR3 reads CASSPKGQGISGANVLTF. The CDR3 nucleotides are TGTGCCAGCAGCCCCAAAGGACAGGGGATCTCTGGGGCCAACGTCCTGACTTTC. Full variable domain (missing parts from reference TRBV13 and TRBJ2-6): AAGVIQSPRHLIKEKRETATLKCYPIPRHDTVYWYQQGPGQDPQFLISFYEKMQSDKGSIPDRFSAQQFSDYHSELNMSSLELGDSALYFCASSPKGQGISGANVLTFGAGSRLTVL.

This clonotype was recorded at least ten times. This chain joins TRBV19 and TRBJ2-5; 7 nucleotides align to TRBD2. The CDR3 is 16 residues long. Trimming cost V 2 bases and J 5 bases; bases outside gene matches: 11. CDR1 is LNHDA and CDR2 is SQIVND in the germline V gene (reference sequence). Here the CDR3 reads CASSISPGGSWETQYF. As DNA, the CDR3 is TGTGCCAGTAGTATATCACCCGGGGGGTCATGGGAGACCCAGTACTTC.

The table lists this clonotype with many counts. The chain carries TRBV4-1 and TRBJ1-5; D is possibly TRBD1 (5 bases). V shed 1 base and J shed 4 bases, with 8 bases lying between them. The CDR3 is made up of 14 amino acids. Germline V gene data show CDR1 as MGHRA and CDR2 as YSYEKL. CDR3 coding DNA: TGCGCCAGCAGCCAAGCGGGGGGTAATCAGCCCCAGCATTTT. The encoded protein is CASSQAGGNQPQHF.

Many counts were recorded for this clonotype. The genes are TRBV15 and TRBJ2-7; the match to TRBD1 covers 10 bases. The CDR3 is 14 residues long. Per germline, CDR1 LNHNV and CDR2 YYDKDF (reference sequence). The V segment lost 6 bases and the J segment 6 bases; nucleotides outside the gene matches: 8. DNA for the CDR3: TGTGCCACCAGTTATGGGACAGGGGTAGGCGAGCAGTACTTC. This codes for CATSYGTGVGEQYF.

This clonotype was picked up many times. The chain has TRBV19 and TRBJ1-5; D unresolved. The CDR3 spans 14 residues. CDR1 and CDR2 from the germline V gene are LNHDA and SQIVND (reference sequence). Trimming removed 3 bases from V and 6 bases from J, with 12 bases in between. As DNA, the CDR3 is TGTGCCAGTAGTATTACGGGGTGGCCTCAGCCCCAGCATTTT. Amino acids: CASSITGWPQPQHF.

Concerning this clonotype itself: A single base separates this from a much larger clone, so it may be a read error. V gene TRBV28 combines with J gene TRBJ2-2, with D unresolved. CDR3 length: 17 amino acids. Germline-derived CDR1 and CDR2 are MDHEN and SYDVKM. The V end lost 3 bases, the J end lost 1 base, and 15 bases lay between the germline ends. This CDR3 reads CASSFNGAIWNTGELFF. In DNA form, the CDR3 reads TGTGCCAGCAGTTTTAACGGAGCTATCTGGAACACCGGGGAGCTGTTTTTT.

This clonotype was counted many times. The chain carries TRBV28 and TRBJ1-2, with a possible D match to TRBD1 (6 bases). There are 13 residues in the CDR3. The ends were cut back, 3 bases at V and 4 bases at J, with 9 bases in the middle. Germline V gives CDR1 MDHEN, CDR2 SYDVKM. The CDR3 loop reads CASSFEGGYGYTF. The CDR3 DNA follows: TGTGCCAGCAGTTTCGAGGGGGGCTATGGCTACACCTTC.